Below are 13 T cell receptor beta chains sequenced from a single sample in a study of blood T cells in healthy people across ages. Sample-barcoded 5' priming and a J-beta primer mix drove a second PCR of 7 to 11 cycles. Using its own MiXCR run on the 5' RACE reads, TCRdb lists one record per CDR3 protein. The table has over a million distinct CDR3 sequences, 45% seen once. What was sequenced was blood. The receptors shown here come from a woman in her fifties or sixties in good health.

This rearrangement joins TRBV4-1 to TRBJ2-3; 8 bases align to TRBD1. The CDR3 runs 17 residues. Germline V gives CDR1 MGHRA, CDR2 YSYEKL. After removal of 2 bases from V and 2 bases from J, the junction contained 9 bases not matched to a gene. The CDR3 spells CASSQNLQGGLTDTQYF. The CDR3 nucleotides are TGCGCCAGCAGCCAAAATTTACAGGGGGGCCTCACAGATACGCAGTATTTT.

This clonotype was seen a handful of times. This chain joins TRBV7-6 and TRBJ2-1; TRBD1 is a possible D gene (5 bases). The CDR3 sequence is 15 residues long. V was clipped by 1 base and J by 5 bases, with 12 bases between them. Germline CDR1 SGHVS, CDR2 FNYEAQ. As DNA, the CDR3 is TGTGCCAGCAGCTTAGTTCGGGCAGGGAACAATGAGCAGTTCTTC. It yields the protein CASSLVRAGNNEQFF.

This clonotype occurred a few times. The chain uses TRBV12-3 or TRBV12-4 and TRBJ2-7; the D is unclear. CDR3 length: 15 amino acids. Trimming took 6 bases from V and 1 from J, leaving 16 bases between them. The CDR3 nucleotides are TGTGCCAGCAGCTCTGCAAAGATCCTTTCCTACGAGCAGTACTTC. This gives the protein CASSSAKILSYEQYF.

This clonotype turned up a few times. The V and J genes are TRBV3-1 and TRBJ2-1, with a tentative D call TRBD1 (6 bases). V was pared by 1 base and J by 4 bases, with 11 bases between. The CDR3 is 15 amino acids. Per germline, CDR1 LGHDT and CDR2 YNNKEL (reference sequence). CDR3 loop: CASSQVGQGYNEQFF. In DNA form, the CDR3 reads TGTGCCAGCAGCCAAGTGGGACAAGGGTACAATGAGCAGTTCTTC.

This clonotype was observed a handful of times. The chain has TRBV2 and TRBJ2-5, with 7 bases that match TRBD2. This CDR3 is built from 15 residues. The junction had 11 bases not matched to a gene; V was cut back by 7 bases and J by 3 bases. CDR1 and CDR2 from the germline V gene are SNHLY and FYNNEI. CDR3 coding DNA: TGTGCCAGCACGGCCCCTCCCGGGGGGAAAGAGACCCAGTACTTC. This encodes CASTAPPGGKETQYF.

The chain couples TRBV20-1 to TRBJ2-3; D remains unclear. This CDR3 is built from 12 residues. V shed 5 bases and J shed 2 bases, with 8 bases lying between them. CDR1 is DFQATT, CDR2 SNEGSKA, per germline (reference sequence). This chain's CDR3 is CSAGPTTDTQYF. For the CDR3, the DNA is TGCAGTGCTGGTCCCACCACAGATACGCAGTATTTT.

A remark on this clonotype: A clone one base away is much larger, so this may be a read error. The rearrangement links TRBV24-1 to TRBJ2-3; D is perhaps TRBD1 (6 bases). The CDR3 loop spans 16 amino acids. Germline lookup yields CDR1 KGHDR and CDR2 SFDVKD. CDR3 residues: CTTSDPTGLLTDTQYF. CDR3 in DNA: TGTACCACCAGTGACCCCACAGGGTTACTAACAGATACGCAGTATTTT.

This clonotype has more than one count but fewer than ten. The chain is built from TRBV4-2 and TRBJ2-7; D unclear. The CDR3 is 12 residues long. Germline values: CDR1 LGHNA, CDR2 YNFKEQ. The V end was cut by 0 bases, the J end by 7 bases, with 7 bases between. CDR3 region: CASSQDGPEQYF. The CDR3 DNA reads TGTGCCAGCAGCCAAGATGGGCCTGAGCAGTACTTC.

The V gene is TRBV10-3, the J gene TRBJ2-7; TRBD2 aligns across 13 bases. From germline, CDR1 is ENHRY and CDR2 SYGVKD. V lost 6 bases to trimming and J lost 3 bases; unmatched junction nucleotides: 5. The CDR3 consists of 15 residues. Here the CDR3 reads CAISRGLAGVYEQYF. In DNA, the CDR3 is TGTGCCATCAGCCGTGGACTAGCGGGGGTCTACGAGCAGTACTTC.

This chain uses TRBV7-9 with TRBJ2-1; D unresolved. Germline V gene data show CDR1 as SEHNR and CDR2 as FQNEAQ (reference sequence). V gave up 0 bases and J gave up 9 bases, with 15 bases separating them. The CDR3 is made up of 15 amino acids. CDR3 in DNA: TGTGCCAGCAGCTTAGCAAGGGTGGTGGCGGTTGAGCAGTTCTTC. Translation: CASSLARVVAVEQFF.

For this clonotype: A read error may produce the germline difference seen at one junction end. V and J are TRBV12-5 and TRBJ2-2; TRBD2 matches 7 bases. CDR1 is LGHNT and CDR2 is FRNRAP in the germline V gene. This CDR3 has 15 residues. Written as DNA, the CDR3 is TGTGCTAGTCAAGGGAGCGGGGAGAACAACGGGGAGCTGTTTTTT. This translates into CASQGSGENNGELFF.

There are a few counts of this clonotype. The V gene is TRBV11-2, the J gene TRBJ2-1, with TRBD2 matching over 9 bases. Looked up from germline, CDR1 is SGHAT and CDR2 is FQNNGV. The CDR3 sequence is 17 residues long. V trimming: 4 bases; J trimming: 6 bases; junction bases outside the gene matches: 13. The CDR3 sequence: CASSWTVSGRGPNEQFF. The CDR3 nucleotides are TGTGCCAGCAGCTGGACTGTTAGCGGGAGAGGTCCCAATGAGCAGTTCTTC.

The chain is built from TRBV20-1 and TRBJ2-3; TRBD2 aligns across 10 bases. There are 15 residues in the CDR3. Germline-derived CDR1 and CDR2 are DFQATT and SNEGSKA (reference sequence). V gave up 5 bases and J gave up 2 bases; unmatched junction bases: 7. CDR3 nucleotides: TGCAGTGCTGAGGGGACTAGCGACTACACAGATACGCAGTATTTT. Translating it yields CSAEGTSDYTDTQYF.